This T cell receptor beta chain was identified in a study of OX40 agonist ivuxolimab in advanced cancers. The CDR3 has 12 amino acids. CDR1 and CDR2 (germline): GTSNPN, SVGIG (reference sequence). Trimming removed 7 bases from V and 0 bases from J, with 7 bases in between. Using immunoSEQ multiplex PCR, the repertoire was profiled, and TCRdb retains in-frame clones only, with some absent. The table has roughly 86,000 clones, about 94% seen once. The sequencing here drew on CD4+ or CD8+ T cells sorted from blood, taken in a trial of the OX40 agonist ivuxolimab. This receptor was obtained from an adult with an advanced solid tumor such as melanoma, head and neck, liver or kidney cancer. The chain combines TRBV30 with TRBJ1-3; the D gene is possibly TRBD1 (5 bases). In DNA, the CDR3 is TGTGCCTCGGACAACTCTGGAAACACCATATATTTT. Amino acid sequence: CASDNSGNTIYF. The full variable domain, completed using reference TRBV30 and TRBJ1-3, is SQTIHQWPATLVQPVGSPLSLECTVEGTSNPNLYWYRQAAGRGLQLLFYSVGIGQISSEVPQNLSASRPQDRQFILSSKKLLLSDSGFYLCASDNSGNTIYFGEGSWLTVV.